This TCR beta chain was sequenced in a study of low-dose radiotherapy and immunotherapy resistance in tumors. Whole-study context: Each patient took aspirin at a dose of 300 mg by mouth once daily over the course of four cycles, with dosing beginning on cycle 1 day 1.

There are 13 residues in the CDR3. Germline CDR1 and CDR2: SGHRS and YFSETQ. The germline V and J ends were trimmed by 0 bases and 5 bases, with 8 bases remaining between them. Noted time point: before trial treatment. TRAV- and TRBV-specific primers, spanning alpha and beta chains, primed first-strand cDNA. Over approximately 20 PCR cycles, TCRs were amplified from a constant-region primer and V-primer adapter. MiXCR, run by TCRdb on the reads, gives a single entry per CDR3 protein. The sample has tens of thousands of distinct CDR3 sequences, over 15% seen once; the top ten hold 2.8%. This chain links TRBV5-1 with TRBJ1-2; D is possibly TRBD1 (5 bases). The source of this sequence is a male donor with prostate cancer. Material: PBMCs, obtained before treatment. CDR3 nucleotide sequence: TGCGCCAGCAGCTTGGATGGGGCATATGGCTACACCTTC. This translates into CASSLDGAYGYTF. Supplemented by reference TRBV5-1 and TRBJ1-2, the full variable domain reads KAGVTQTPRYLIKTRGQQVTLSCSPISGHRSVSWYQQTPGQGLQFLFEYFSETQRNKGNFPGRFSGRQFSNSRSEMNVSTLELGDSALYLCASSLDGAYGYTFGSGTRLTVV.